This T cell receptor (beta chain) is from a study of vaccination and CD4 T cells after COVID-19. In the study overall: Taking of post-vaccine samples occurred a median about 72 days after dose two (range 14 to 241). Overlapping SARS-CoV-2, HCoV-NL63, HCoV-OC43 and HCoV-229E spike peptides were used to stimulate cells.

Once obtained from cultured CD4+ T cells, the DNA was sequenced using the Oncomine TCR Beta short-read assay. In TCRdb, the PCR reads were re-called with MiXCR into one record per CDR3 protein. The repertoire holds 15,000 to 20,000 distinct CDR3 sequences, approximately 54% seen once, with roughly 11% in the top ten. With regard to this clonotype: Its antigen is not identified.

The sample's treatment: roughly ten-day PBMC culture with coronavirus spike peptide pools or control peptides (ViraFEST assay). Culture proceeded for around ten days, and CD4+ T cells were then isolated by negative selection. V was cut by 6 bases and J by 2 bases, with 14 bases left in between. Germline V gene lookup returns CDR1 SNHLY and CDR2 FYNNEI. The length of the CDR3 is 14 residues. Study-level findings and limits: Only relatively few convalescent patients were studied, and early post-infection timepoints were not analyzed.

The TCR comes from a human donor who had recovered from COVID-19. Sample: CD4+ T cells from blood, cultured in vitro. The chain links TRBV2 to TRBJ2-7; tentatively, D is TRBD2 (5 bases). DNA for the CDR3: TGTGCCAGCAGGGTGGGCGGGCCTACCTACGAGCAGTACTTC. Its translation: CASRVGGPTYEQYF.